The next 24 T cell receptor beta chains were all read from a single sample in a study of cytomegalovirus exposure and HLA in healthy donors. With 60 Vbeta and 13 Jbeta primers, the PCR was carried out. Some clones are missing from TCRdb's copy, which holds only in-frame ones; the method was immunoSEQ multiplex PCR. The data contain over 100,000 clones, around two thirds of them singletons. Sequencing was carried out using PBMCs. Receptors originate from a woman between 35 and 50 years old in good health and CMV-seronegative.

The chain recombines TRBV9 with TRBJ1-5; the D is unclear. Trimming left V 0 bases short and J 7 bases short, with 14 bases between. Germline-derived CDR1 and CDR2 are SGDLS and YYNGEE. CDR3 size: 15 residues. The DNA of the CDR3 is TGTGCCAGCAGCGTAGGGGTATTCGGGGTACAGCCCCAGCATTTT. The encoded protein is CASSVGVFGVQPQHF.

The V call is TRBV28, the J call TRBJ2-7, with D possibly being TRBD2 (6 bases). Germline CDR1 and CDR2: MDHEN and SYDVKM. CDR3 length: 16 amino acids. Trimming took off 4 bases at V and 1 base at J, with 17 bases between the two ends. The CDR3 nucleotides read TGTGCCAGCAGTTGGGAGATCCAGGAGGGTTCCTACGAGCAGTACTTC. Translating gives CASSWEIQEGSYEQYF.

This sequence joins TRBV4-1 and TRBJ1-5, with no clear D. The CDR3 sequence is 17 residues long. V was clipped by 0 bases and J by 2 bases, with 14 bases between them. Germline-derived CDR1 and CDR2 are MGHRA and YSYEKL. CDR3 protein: CASSQDHPRNGNQPQHF. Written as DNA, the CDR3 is TGCGCCAGCAGCCAAGATCATCCTAGGAACGGCAATCAGCCCCAGCATTTT.

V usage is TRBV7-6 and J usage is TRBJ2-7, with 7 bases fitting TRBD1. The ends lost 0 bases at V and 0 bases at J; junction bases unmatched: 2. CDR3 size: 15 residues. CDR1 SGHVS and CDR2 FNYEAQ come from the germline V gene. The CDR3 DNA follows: TGTGCCAGCAGCTTAGCTCGGGACAGCTCCTACGAGCAGTACTTC. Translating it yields CASSLARDSSYEQYF. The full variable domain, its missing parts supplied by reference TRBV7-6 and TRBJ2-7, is GAGVSQSPRYKVTKRGQDVALRCDPISGHVSLYWYRQALGQGPEFLTYFNYEAQQDKSGLPNDRFSAERPEGSISTLTIQRTEQRDSAMYRCASSLARDSSYEQYFGPGTRLTVT.

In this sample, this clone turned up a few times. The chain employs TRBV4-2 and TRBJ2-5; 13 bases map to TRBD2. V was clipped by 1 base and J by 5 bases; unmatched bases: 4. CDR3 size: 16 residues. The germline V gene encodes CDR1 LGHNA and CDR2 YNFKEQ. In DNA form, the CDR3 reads TGTGCCAGCAGCCAAGCGACTAGCGGGGGGCGGGAGACCCAGTACTTC. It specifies CASSQATSGGRETQYF.

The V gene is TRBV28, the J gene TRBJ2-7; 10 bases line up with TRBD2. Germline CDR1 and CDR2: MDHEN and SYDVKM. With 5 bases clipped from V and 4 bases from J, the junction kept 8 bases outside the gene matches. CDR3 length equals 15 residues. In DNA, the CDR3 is TGTGCCAGCAGTCCTCAGCGGGGGGGCTGGTACGAGCAGTACTTC. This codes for CASSPQRGGWYEQYF.

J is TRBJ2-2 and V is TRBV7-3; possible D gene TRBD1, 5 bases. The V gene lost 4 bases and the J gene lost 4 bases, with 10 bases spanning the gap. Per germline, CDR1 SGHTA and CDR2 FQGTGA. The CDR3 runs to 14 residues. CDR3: CASSSRQRTGELFF. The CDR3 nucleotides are TGTGCCAGCAGCTCCAGACAGCGCACCGGGGAGCTGTTTTTT.

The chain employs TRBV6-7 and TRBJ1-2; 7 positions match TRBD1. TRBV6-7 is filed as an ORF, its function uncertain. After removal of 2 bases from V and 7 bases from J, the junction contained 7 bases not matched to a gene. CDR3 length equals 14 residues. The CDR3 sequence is CASSYPDRVPGYTF. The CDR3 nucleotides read TGTGCCAGCAGTTACCCTGACAGGGTTCCTGGCTACACCTTC.

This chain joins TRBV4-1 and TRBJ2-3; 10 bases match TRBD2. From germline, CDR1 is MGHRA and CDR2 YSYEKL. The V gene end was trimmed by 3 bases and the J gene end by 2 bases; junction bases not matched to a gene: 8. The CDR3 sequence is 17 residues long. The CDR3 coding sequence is TGCGCCAGCAGCCAGCTCGTACTAGCGGGAAACACAGATACGCAGTATTTT. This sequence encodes CASSQLVLAGNTDTQYF.

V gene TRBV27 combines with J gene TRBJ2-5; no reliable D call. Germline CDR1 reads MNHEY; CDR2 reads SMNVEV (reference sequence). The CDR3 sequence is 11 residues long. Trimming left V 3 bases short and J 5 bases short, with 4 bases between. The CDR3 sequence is CASSFRETQYF. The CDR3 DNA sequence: TGTGCCAGCAGTTTCAGGGAGACCCAGTACTTC.

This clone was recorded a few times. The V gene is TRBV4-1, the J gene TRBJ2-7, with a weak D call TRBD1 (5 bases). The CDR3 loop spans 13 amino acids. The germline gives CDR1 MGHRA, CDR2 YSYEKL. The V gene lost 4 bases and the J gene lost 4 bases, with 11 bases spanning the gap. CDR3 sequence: CASSLGRAYEQYF. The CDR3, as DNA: TGCGCCAGCAGCCTAGGCAGGGCTTACGAGCAGTACTTC.

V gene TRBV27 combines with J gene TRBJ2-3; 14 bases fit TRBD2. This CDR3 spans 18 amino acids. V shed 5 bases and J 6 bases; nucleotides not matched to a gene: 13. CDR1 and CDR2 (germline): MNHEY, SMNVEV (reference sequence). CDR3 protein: CASSPGLAGGRRRDTQYF. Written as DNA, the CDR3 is TGTGCCAGCAGTCCAGGACTAGCGGGGGGCAGGAGGCGGGATACGCAGTATTTT.

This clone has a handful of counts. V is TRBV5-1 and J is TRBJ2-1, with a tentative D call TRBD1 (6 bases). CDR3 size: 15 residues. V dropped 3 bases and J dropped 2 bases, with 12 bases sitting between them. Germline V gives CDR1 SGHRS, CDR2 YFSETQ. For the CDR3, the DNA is TGCGCCAGCAGCTCAGGGGCCATTACCTACAATGAGCAGTTCTTC. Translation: CASSSGAITYNEQFF.

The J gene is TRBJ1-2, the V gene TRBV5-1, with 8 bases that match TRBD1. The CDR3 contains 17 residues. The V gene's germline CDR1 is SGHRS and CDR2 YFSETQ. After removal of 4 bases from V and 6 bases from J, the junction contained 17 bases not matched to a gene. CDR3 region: CASSRLRTGLGTDGYTF. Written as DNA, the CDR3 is TGCGCCAGCAGCCGTCTACGGACAGGGTTGGGCACGGATGGCTACACCTTC.

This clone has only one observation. The CDR3 is CASGSPAQGHLFTDTQYF. CDR3 sequence (DNA): TGTGCTAGTGGTTCCCCCGCTCAGGGACACCTATTCACAGATACGCAGTATTTT. The chain is built from TRBV12-5 and TRBJ2-3; tentative D call: TRBD1 (6 bases). The germline CDR1 and CDR2 sequences are LGHNT and FRNRAP. CDR3 length: 18 amino acids. V was shortened by 4 bases and J by 2 bases, with 22 bases between the two germline ends. Complete variable domain (other parts from reference TRBV12-5 and TRBJ2-3): DARVTQTPRHKVTEMGQEVTMRCQPILGHNTVFWYRQTMMQGLELLAYFRNRAPLDDSGMPKDRFSAEMPDATLATLKIQPSEPRDSAVYFCASGSPAQGHLFTDTQYFGPGTRLTVL.

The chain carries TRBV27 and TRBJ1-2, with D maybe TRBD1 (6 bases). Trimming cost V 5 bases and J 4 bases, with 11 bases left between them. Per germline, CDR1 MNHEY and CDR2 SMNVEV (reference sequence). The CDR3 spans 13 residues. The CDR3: CASSPGTPYGYTF. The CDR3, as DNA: TGTGCCAGCAGTCCGGGGACACCCTATGGCTACACCTTC.

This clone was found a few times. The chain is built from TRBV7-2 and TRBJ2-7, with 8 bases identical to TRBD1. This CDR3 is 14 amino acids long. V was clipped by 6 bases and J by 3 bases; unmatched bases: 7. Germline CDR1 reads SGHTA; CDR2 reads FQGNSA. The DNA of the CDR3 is TGTGCCAGCAGTTCTCCAGGGGGCAACTACGAGCAGTACTTC. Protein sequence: CASSSPGGNYEQYF.

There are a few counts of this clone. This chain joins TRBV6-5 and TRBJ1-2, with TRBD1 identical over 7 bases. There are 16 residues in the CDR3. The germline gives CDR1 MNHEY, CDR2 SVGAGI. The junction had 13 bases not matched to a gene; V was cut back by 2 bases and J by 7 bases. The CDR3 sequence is CASSYRKQGLPVGYTF. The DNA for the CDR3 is TGTGCCAGCAGTTACCGGAAACAGGGGCTCCCTGTTGGCTACACCTTC.

CDR3 nucleotide sequence: TGCGCCAGCAGCCAGGAGAGACAAGAGAGGGATGAAGCTTTCTTT. It encodes CASSQERQERDEAFF. The chain joins TRBV4-3 to TRBJ1-1; D gene uncertain. Germline V gives CDR1 LGHNA, CDR2 YSLEER. Between the trimmed V and J ends, which lost 3 bases and 7 bases, there was a span of 18 bases. The CDR3 runs 15 residues.

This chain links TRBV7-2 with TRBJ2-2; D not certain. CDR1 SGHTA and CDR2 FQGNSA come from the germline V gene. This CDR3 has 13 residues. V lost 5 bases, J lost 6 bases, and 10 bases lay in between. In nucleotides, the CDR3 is TGTGCCAGCAGCCTACTTAGCCCCGGGGAGCTGTTTTTT. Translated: CASSLLSPGELFF.

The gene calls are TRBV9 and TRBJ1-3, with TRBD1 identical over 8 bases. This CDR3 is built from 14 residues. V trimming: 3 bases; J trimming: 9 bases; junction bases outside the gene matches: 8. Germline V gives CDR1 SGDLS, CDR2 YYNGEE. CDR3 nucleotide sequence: TGTGCCAGCAGCGGCGGACAGGGCGGTCGCACCATATATTTT. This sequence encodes CASSGGQGGRTIYF.

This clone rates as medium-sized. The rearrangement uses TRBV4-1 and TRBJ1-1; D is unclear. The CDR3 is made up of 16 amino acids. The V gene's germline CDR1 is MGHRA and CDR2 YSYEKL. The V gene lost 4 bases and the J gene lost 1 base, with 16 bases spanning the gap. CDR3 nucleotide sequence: TGCGCCAGCAGCCCCCAACCCGGTGCCTGGAACACTGAAGCTTTCTTT. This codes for CASSPQPGAWNTEAFF.

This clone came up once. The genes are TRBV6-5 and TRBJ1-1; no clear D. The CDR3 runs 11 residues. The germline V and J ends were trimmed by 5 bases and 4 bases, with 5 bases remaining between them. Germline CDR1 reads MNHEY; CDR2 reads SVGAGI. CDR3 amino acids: CASSHGTEAFF. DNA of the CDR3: TGTGCCAGCAGTCACGGCACTGAAGCTTTCTTT.

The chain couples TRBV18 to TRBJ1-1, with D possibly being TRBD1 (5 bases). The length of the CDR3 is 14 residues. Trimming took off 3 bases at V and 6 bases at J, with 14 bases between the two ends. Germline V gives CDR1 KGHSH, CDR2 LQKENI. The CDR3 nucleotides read TGTGCCAGCTCACCTAACCCCCGACAGTCTGAAGCTTTCTTT. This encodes CASSPNPRQSEAFF.